The next 30 T cell receptor beta chains were all read from a single sample in a study of human T cells and chemical hapten exposure (dated by TCRdb to the early 2020s). The method behind the library was RACE. Instrument used: NextSeq 500. TCRdb took the public reads, trimmed them with fastp at Q25, ran MiXCR for clone calling and kept in-frame beta chains. Rows with a matching CDR3 protein are joined into one entry that keeps the most common DNA and genes. This sample comprises roughly 45,000 distinct CDR3 sequences, around 9% of them detected only once. In total, the top ten clones hold around 4.5% of the sample. Sample time point, as interpreted from the label and publication: patch test 1, 2 weeks after DPC sensitization. The treatment or condition label for this specimen denotes: therapeutic diphenylcyclopropenone sensitization with weekly scalp DPC. The material was whole blood, obtained in connection with sensitization to the hapten diphenylcyclopropenone (DPC). These receptors all come from a woman between 45 and 65 years old with alopecia areata. Some clones in this sample may be carry-over from other donors' samples.

The chain has TRBV4-1 and TRBJ2-1; no firm D call. V lost 1 base and J 8 bases, leaving 6 bases between the germline ends. Germline CDR1 and CDR2: MGHRA and YSYEKL. The CDR3 is made up of 12 amino acids. The CDR3 region is CASSQAFDEQFF. DNA for the CDR3: TGCGCCAGCAGCCAAGCATTCGATGAGCAGTTCTTC.

This clonotype occurred a few times. The chain carries TRBV20-1 and TRBJ1-5, with D unresolved. Germline V gene data show CDR1 as DFQATT and CDR2 as SNEGSKA (reference sequence). The germline V and J ends were trimmed by 6 bases and 3 bases, with 12 bases remaining between them. The CDR3 contains 13 residues. Here the CDR3 DNA reads TGCAGTGCCAGAACCGACGACAATCAGCCCCAGCATTTT. Translation: CSARTDDNQPQHF.

V and J are TRBV7-2 and TRBJ2-7; D tentatively reads TRBD1 or TRBD2 (6 bases each). Germline-derived CDR1 and CDR2 are SGHTA and FQGNSA. The CDR3 spans 14 residues. Trimming removed 5 bases from V and 0 bases from J, with 11 bases in between. This CDR3 is CASSARGVSYEQYF. CDR3 DNA: TGTGCCAGCAGCGCGAGGGGGGTCTCCTACGAGCAGTACTTC.

There are a few counts of this clonotype. The V and J genes are TRBV28 and TRBJ1-2; no definite D call. The V gene lost 7 bases and the J gene lost 2 bases, with 14 bases spanning the gap. CDR1 and CDR2 from the germline V gene are MDHEN and SYDVKM. This CDR3 region has 14 residues. The CDR3 is CASTKLGRNYGYTF. The CDR3 DNA reads as TGTGCCAGCACCAAGCTGGGCAGGAACTATGGCTACACCTTC.

This clonotype was counted many times. The V gene is TRBV20-1, the J gene TRBJ2-7, with 9 bases aligning to TRBD2. Germline lookup yields CDR1 DFQATT and CDR2 SNEGSKA (reference sequence). There are 15 residues in the CDR3. V shed 3 bases and J 3 bases; nucleotides not matched to a gene: 9. Here the CDR3 reads CSARGPSGRNYEQYF. CDR3 nucleotides: TGCAGTGCTAGGGGTCCGAGCGGGAGGAACTACGAGCAGTACTTC.

The CDR3 loop is CAISSRDRLVGTEAFF. CDR3 nucleotides: TGTGCCATCTCGTCCCGGGACAGGCTGGTGGGCACTGAAGCTTTCTTT. This rearrangement joins TRBV10-3 to TRBJ1-1, with TRBD1 matching 8 bases. Trimming cost V 8 bases and J 4 bases; bases outside gene matches: 15. There are 16 residues in the CDR3. CDR1 and CDR2 (germline): ENHRY, SYGVKD.

This chain uses TRBV7-9 with TRBJ2-7, with D perhaps TRBD1 or TRBD2 (5 bases each). The germline V gene has CDR1 SEHNR and CDR2 FQNEAQ (reference sequence). The CDR3 loop spans 16 amino acids. V lost 6 bases, J lost 3 bases, and 21 bases lay in between. CDR3 bases: TGTGCCAGCAGGTACGCCGGGACCGATCGGGTCTACGAGCAGTACTTC. Protein sequence: CASRYAGTDRVYEQYF.

The J gene is TRBJ1-1, the V gene TRBV6-1; the D gene is possibly TRBD1 (5 bases). The germline gives CDR1 MNHNS, CDR2 SASEGT. Trimming stripped 4 bases from V and 4 bases from J, with 16 bases between. There are 15 residues in the CDR3. In nucleotides, the CDR3 is TGTGCCAGCAGTGCCCGGGACGGGCGGTTCACTGAAGCTTTCTTT. Translation: CASSARDGRFTEAFF.

This clonotype was seen at least ten times. The rearrangement links TRBV19 to TRBJ2-1; D is tentatively TRBD1 or TRBD2 (5 bases each). Trimming removed 3 bases at V and 10 bases at J, with 16 bases between. The CDR3 loop spans 14 amino acids. Germline CDR1 LNHDA, CDR2 SQIVND (reference sequence). This CDR3 is CASSMVFGAQEQFF. The CDR3 region has the DNA TGTGCCAGTAGTATGGTTTTCGGGGCCCAGGAGCAGTTCTTC.

The V and J genes are TRBV29-1 and TRBJ2-7; D call uncertain. V lost 0 bases to trimming and J lost 6 bases, with 6 bases between them. Germline V gene lookup returns CDR1 SQVTM and CDR2 ANQGSEA. This CDR3 has 11 amino acids. The DNA of the CDR3 is TGCAGCGTTGAAGATCTTGTCGAGCAGTACTTC. Translating gives CSVEDLVEQYF.

As for this clonotype: It is likely a read error, because the conserved phenylalanine at the end of the CDR3 is missing. The J gene is TRBJ2-1, the V gene TRBV7-2; weak D call: TRBD1 (6 bases). CDR3 length: 14 amino acids. V gave up 7 bases and J gave up 0 bases, with 10 bases separating them. From germline, CDR1 is SGHTA and CDR2 FQGNSA. DNA of the CDR3: TGTGCCAGCACCCAGGGGAGCTCCTACAATGAGCAGTTCTCC. Its protein product is CASTQGSSYNEQFS.

Of note for this clonotype: A much more abundant neighbour one base away suggests this may be a read error. This sequence joins TRBV29-1 and TRBJ2-1, with D tentatively TRBD2 (5 bases). Trimming stripped 4 bases from V and 4 bases from J, with 17 bases between. CDR1 is SQVTM, CDR2 ANQGSEA, per germline. CDR3 length: 15 residues. Here the CDR3 DNA reads TGCAGCGTTGGTCTCCGGAGGACCCCTTACAATGAGCAGTTCTTC. It is translated as CSVGLRRTPYNEQFF.

This clonotype has a count of ten or more. The chain has TRBV20-1 and TRBJ2-1; no definite D call. CDR1 is DFQATT and CDR2 is SNEGSKA in the germline V gene (reference sequence). V lost 5 bases to trimming and J lost 8 bases, with 10 bases between them. The CDR3 consists of 11 residues. The CDR3 here is CSAPKRHEQFF. For the CDR3, the DNA is TGCAGTGCTCCGAAAAGGCATGAGCAGTTCTTC.

This rearrangement joins TRBV25-1 to TRBJ1-6; possible D gene TRBD1, 6 bases. V dropped 7 bases and J dropped 0 bases, with 13 bases sitting between them. CDR1 is MGHDK and CDR2 is SYGVNS in the germline V gene. CDR3 length: 16 amino acids. In DNA form, the CDR3 reads TGTGCCAGCAAGGGGGGCGGAAGCTCCTATAATTCACCCCTCCACTTT. Amino acid sequence: CASKGGGSSYNSPLHF.

This clonotype was seen ten or more times. The chain has TRBV2 and TRBJ2-2; D is perhaps TRBD1 (6 bases). CDR1 is SNHLY and CDR2 is FYNNEI in the germline V gene. V lost 6 bases and J 0 bases, leaving 11 bases between the germline ends. The CDR3 runs 15 residues. CDR3 sequence: CASSAEGANTGELFF. The DNA of the CDR3 is TGTGCCAGCAGCGCAGAGGGGGCGAACACCGGGGAGCTGTTTTTT.

The rearrangement joins TRBV9 to TRBJ1-1; TRBD1 matches at 10 bases. Germline CDR1 SGDLS, CDR2 YYNGEE. After removal of 3 bases from V and 4 bases from J, the junction contained 6 bases not matched to a gene. This CDR3 contains 15 residues. This CDR3 is CASSARDRGGTEAFF. DNA for the CDR3: TGTGCCAGCAGCGCCCGGGACAGGGGAGGCACTGAAGCTTTCTTT.

This clonotype has ten or more counts. The rearrangement links TRBV6-2 or TRBV6-3 to TRBJ2-3; 14 nucleotides align to TRBD2. V lost 6 bases to trimming and J lost 0 bases; unmatched junction nucleotides: 2. The germline gives CDR1 MNHEY, CDR2 SVGEGT. The length of the CDR3 is 16 residues. The CDR3 loop reads CASSRTSGRSTDTQYF. As DNA, the CDR3 is TGTGCCAGCAGCAGGACTAGCGGGAGGAGCACAGATACGCAGTATTTT.

This clonotype appeared many times. This chain links TRBV20-1 with TRBJ2-5; a weak D match, TRBD1 (6 bases). The CDR3 runs 15 residues. Deletions cut 1 base from V and 4 bases from J, with 16 bases between. Germline V gene data show CDR1 as DFQATT and CDR2 as SNEGSKA (reference sequence). CDR3 DNA sequence: TGCAGTGCTAGAGGCGATACAGGGTCCGGAGAGACCCAGTACTTC. Its protein product is CSARGDTGSGETQYF.

This clonotype was counted only a few times. The CDR3 nucleotides read TGTGCCAGCAGCTTGGGAGGAGGGAGCTCCTATAATTCACCCCTCCACTTT. This codes for CASSLGGGSSYNSPLHF. The chain carries TRBV5-5 and TRBJ1-6; D gene uncertain. Germline V gene lookup returns CDR1 SGHKS and CDR2 YYEKEE (reference sequence). V lost 0 bases, J lost 0 bases, and 10 bases lay in between. This CDR3 has 17 residues.

This clonotype was seen many times. The chain recombines TRBV6-2 or TRBV6-3 with TRBJ2-1; tentatively, D is TRBD2 (5 bases). V was pared by 10 bases and J by 8 bases, with 27 bases between. Germline V gene lookup returns CDR1 MNHEY and CDR2 SVGEGT. The CDR3 contains 16 residues. The CDR3 nucleotides are TGTGCCACCAAAAGTTCCCGGCCTCGAACGGACTATGAGCAGTTCTTC. Translated: CATKSSRPRTDYEQFF.

At least ten counts were recorded for this clonotype. V usage is TRBV5-4 and J usage is TRBJ1-1; D uncertain. V lost 3 bases to trimming and J lost 1 base, with 7 bases between them. Germline values: CDR1 SGHNT, CDR2 YYREEE (reference sequence). This CDR3 comprises 13 residues. CDR3 in DNA: TGTGCCAGCAGCTCGGCACCGAACACTGAAGCTTTCTTT. Translation gives CASSSAPNTEAFF.

Details on this clonotype: Given a much more abundant clone one base away, this may be a read error. CDR3 DNA sequence: TGTGCCAGCGGAAACACTAGGGGGGCTACAAACACCGGGGAGCTGTTTTTT. It yields the protein CASGNTRGATNTGELFF. The rearrangement joins TRBV6-1 to TRBJ2-2, with D perhaps given as TRBD1 or TRBD2 (6 bases each). The CDR3 is made up of 17 amino acids. Trimming took 8 bases from V and 2 from J, leaving 21 bases between them. Germline CDR1 and CDR2: MNHNS and SASEGT.

This clonotype was observed at least ten times. This sequence joins TRBV7-9 and TRBJ2-1, with D maybe TRBD1 (5 bases). The CDR3 totals 16 residues. CDR1 and CDR2 from the germline V gene are SEHNR and FQNEAQ (reference sequence). Deletions cut 0 bases from V and 10 bases from J, with 19 bases between. The CDR3 nucleotides are TGTGCCAGCAGCTTAGCGCCAGACAGCCCTCTAGGGGAGCAGTTCTTC. Protein product: CASSLAPDSPLGEQFF.

This clonotype was observed at least ten times. V gene TRBV2 combines with J gene TRBJ1-6; D is unresolved. The CDR3 covers 13 residues. Trimming shortened V by 2 bases and J by 10 bases, and 9 bases separated the two germline ends. The germline CDR1 and CDR2 sequences are SNHLY and FYNNEI. The CDR3 DNA follows: TGTGCCAGCAGTGAATATCCGGGGTCACCCCTCCACTTT. Amino acid sequence: CASSEYPGSPLHF.

This chain uses TRBV20-1 with TRBJ2-7; D is tentatively TRBD1 or TRBD2 (6 bases each). In germline, CDR1 is DFQATT, CDR2 SNEGSKA (reference sequence). Trimming left V 3 bases short and J 5 bases short, with 20 bases between. There are 15 residues in the CDR3. The CDR3 DNA reads TGCAGTGCTAGCAACCAACGGGACGGGGGCAACGAGCAGTACTTC. This sequence encodes CSASNQRDGGNEQYF.

This clonotype was seen many times. In nucleotides, the CDR3 is TGTGCCAGCAGCTTCGGCCTAGCGGGAAGGGAGCAGTACTTC. Residues: CASSFGLAGREQYF. The chain joins TRBV5-4 to TRBJ2-7; 9 bases match TRBD2. Trimming cost V 2 bases and J 7 bases; bases outside gene matches: 7. The CDR3 has 14 amino acids. Germline loops: CDR1 SGHNT, CDR2 YYREEE (reference sequence).

This clonotype was counted at least ten times. The rearrangement joins TRBV11-2 to TRBJ1-1; a weak D match, TRBD1 (5 bases). The V and J ends lost 3 bases and 1 base respectively, with 9 bases between them. The CDR3 totals 14 residues. Germline CDR1 reads SGHAT; CDR2 reads FQNNGV. The CDR3 nucleotides read TGTGCCAGCAGCTTCTTTACAGGGAACACTGAAGCTTTCTTT. It translates to CASSFFTGNTEAFF.

This clonotype was seen repeatedly, ten times or more. The rearrangement links TRBV11-2 to TRBJ1-1, with TRBD1 as a possible D gene (6 bases). V was pared by 5 bases and J by 2 bases, with 12 bases between. Germline V gives CDR1 SGHAT, CDR2 FQNNGV. The CDR3 is 14 residues long. CDR3 coding DNA: TGTGCCAGCAGCCGGGGACAAATAAACACTGAAGCTTTCTTT. This gives the protein CASSRGQINTEAFF.

This clonotype was seen repeatedly, ten times or more. This chain joins TRBV24-1 and TRBJ2-2; the D gene is possibly TRBD1 (6 bases). With 2 bases removed from V and 2 bases from J, the gap between germline ends came to 11 bases. The CDR3 length is 16 residues. CDR1 is KGHDR and CDR2 is SFDVKD in the germline V gene. The CDR3 DNA reads as TGTGCCACCAGTGATTCACGGACAGCCAACACCGGGGAGCTGTTTTTT. As protein: CATSDSRTANTGELFF.

This clonotype was recorded once. It may be a read error: a sequence one base away is much more abundant. This is likely a read error, given that the CDR3 carries no conserved phenylalanine or tryptophan at its end. V and J are TRBV18 and TRBJ1-5; D ambiguous. The CDR3 sequence is 14 residues long. Trimming removed 2 bases at V and 0 bases at J, with 5 bases between. CDR1 and CDR2 from the germline V gene are KGHSH and LQKENI. CDR3 loop: CASSPVYSNQPQHL. In DNA, the CDR3 is TGTGCCAGCTCACCAGTATATAGCAATCAGCCCCAGCATCTT.